A selection of T cell receptor beta chains follows, all from one sample in a study of T-cell memory formation after mild COVID-19. From the 5' RACE reads, TCRdb called clonotypes with MiXCR, one entry per CDR3 protein. The table records a few hundred thousand distinct CDR3 sequences, about 16% of them present only once. The source material was PBMCs or a T cell subset sorted from them (not recorded which). The receptors were gathered from a man between 18 and 29 years old who had mild COVID-19 (a few samples of this study predate the infection). Cell type and time point are not known. Each CDR3 is given without its conserved first and last residue. A D gene is named only where the DNA matches it firmly. Clone sizes are given selectively: once, few, many, or a class where the clone is expanded.

-	many	TRBV5-6	TRBJ1-2	ASSRRGDYGYT
-	-	TRBV5-6	TRBJ1-1	ASSPKPLGTEAF
-	-	TRBV5-6	TRBJ2-1	ASSLGLLSYNEQF
TRBD1	-	TRBV7-2	TRBJ1-2	ASSGQGDVSYGYT
TRBD1	few	TRBV7-9	TRBJ2-4	ASSFEPGQGFRGIQY
TRBD2	-	TRBV7-2	TRBJ2-3	ASSLRAGGSTDTQY
TRBD1	-	TRBV20-1	TRBJ2-7	SAAIPGQGYEQY
TRBD2	few	TRBV7-9	TRBJ2-7	ASSLPAERGNEQY
-	many	TRBV27	TRBJ2-7	ASSPTQVSYEQY
TRBD1	few	TRBV6-5	TRBJ2-6	ASSYRGPGANVLT